These T cell receptor beta chains were read from a single sample in a study of cytomegalovirus exposure and HLA in healthy donors. Sequencing used immunoSEQ multiplex PCR; TCRdb keeps in-frame clones, though not all of them. The sample consists of about 130,000 clones, 77% of them appearing once. The sample was PBMCs. The receptors originated from a male donor in good health and CMV-seropositive. Both conserved end residues are part of each CDR3. D genes are given only for firm matches. The size entry is marked missing in some rows and otherwise reads once, few, many or a size class.

CDR3 length,J gene,D gene,V gene,clone size,CDR3 protein,CDR3 DNA
16,TRBJ2-2,-,TRBV10-3,-,CAISEPDSSNTGELFF,TGTGCCATCAGTGAGCCTGACAGTTCGAACACCGGGGAGCTGTTTTTT
15,TRBJ1-1,-,TRBV5-1,-,CASSSLQGSNTEAFF,TGCGCCAGCAGCTCTCTCCAGGGGTCGAACACTGAAGCTTTCTTT
16,TRBJ1-1,-,TRBV28,-,CASSLAGGVWDTEAFF,TGTGCCAGCAGTTTAGCTGGAGGGGTTTGGGACACTGAAGCTTTCTTT
13,TRBJ1-1,-,TRBV30,few,CAWRQQGNTEAFF,TGTGCCTGGAGGCAACAGGGGAACACTGAAGCTTTCTTT
13,TRBJ2-3,TRBD1,TRBV28,once,CATAGGRTDTQYF,TGTGCCACCGCAGGGGGCAGGACAGATACGCAGTATTTT
13,TRBJ1-2,-,TRBV4-1,few,CASSQGLNYGYTF,TGCGCCAGCAGCCAAGGACTGAACTATGGCTACACCTTC
15,TRBJ2-5,TRBD2,TRBV4-1,-,CASSQGTSGQETQYF,TGCGCCAGCAGCCAGGGGACTAGCGGCCAAGAGACCCAGTACTTC
17,TRBJ2-1,TRBD2,TRBV10-1,-,CASRPGLAGSNVNEQFF,TGCGCCAGCAGACCCGGACTAGCGGGGTCCAATGTCAATGAGCAGTTCTTC
15,TRBJ1-5,TRBD1,TRBV15,-,CATSIDRGHNQPQHF,TGTGCCACCAGCATTGACAGGGGGCACAATCAGCCCCAGCATTTT
14,TRBJ2-7,TRBD2,TRBV7-2,-,CASSLGPSGPEQYF,TGTGCCAGCAGCTTAGGGCCTAGCGGGCCCGAGCAGTACTTC
19,TRBJ2-2,TRBD2,TRBV4-1,-,CASSQEKLAGGRDTGELFF,TGCGCCAGCAGCCAGGAAAAACTAGCGGGGGGGCGTGACACCGGGGAGCTGTTTTTT
13,TRBJ1-6,-,TRBV7-8,few,CASSPSRDSPLHF,TGTGCCAGCAGCCCCAGTCGGGATTCACCCCTCCACTTT
15,TRBJ2-7,TRBD2,TRBV29-1,once,CSVEWTSGSKYEQYF,TGCAGCGTCGAGTGGACTAGCGGGAGTAAATACGAGCAGTACTTC
13,TRBJ1-1,-,TRBV6-5,-,CASSSRTAAEAFF,TGTGCCAGCAGTTCCCGGACAGCGGCTGAAGCTTTCTTT
14,TRBJ1-1,-,TRBV19,-,CASSTGLTNTEAFF,TGTGCCAGTAGTACCGGACTCACGAACACTGAAGCTTTCTTT
13,TRBJ2-7,-,TRBV6-6,-,CASSYTVASEQYF,TGTGCCAGCAGTTATACAGTGGCATCCGAGCAGTACTTC
14,TRBJ1-2,-,TRBV15,-,CATSSTGTLYGYTF,TGTGCCACCAGCAGTACCGGGACTCTCTATGGCTACACCTTC
14,TRBJ1-1,-,TRBV15,few,CATSLRTVNTEAFF,TGTGCCACCAGCCTCCGGACAGTGAACACTGAAGCTTTCTTT
14,TRBJ1-5,-,TRBV6-1,few,CASSESGQIQPQHF,TGTGCCAGCAGTGAAAGCGGACAGATCCAGCCCCAGCATTTT
18,TRBJ1-1,TRBD1,TRBV28,few,CASRGDRDRGFANTEAFF,TGTGCCAGCAGGGGGGACCGGGACAGGGGCTTCGCCAACACTGAAGCTTTCTTT
12,TRBJ1-2,TRBD1,TRBV29-1,once,CSVGQGPYGYTF,TGCAGCGTGGGACAGGGGCCCTATGGCTACACCTTC
12,TRBJ2-1,-,TRBV5-1,-,CASRRGHNEQFF,TGCGCCAGCCGCAGGGGCCACAATGAGCAGTTCTTC
14,TRBJ1-4,TRBD1,TRBV7-7,-,CASSPLGQGDIPFF,TGTGCCAGCAGCCCACTGGGACAGGGCGATATTCCGTTTTTT
15,TRBJ2-2,TRBD2,TRBV6-1,-,CASSESLAGTGELFF,TGTGCCAGCAGTGAATCTCTAGCGGGTACCGGGGAGCTGTTTTTT
15,TRBJ2-2,TRBD2,TRBV28,-,CASSATSEHTGELFF,TGTGCCAGCAGTGCCACTAGCGAACACACCGGGGAGCTGTTTTTT
15,TRBJ2-5,TRBD1,TRBV7-8,-,CASSLAGQHQETQYF,TGTGCCAGCAGCTTAGCGGGACAGCACCAAGAGACCCAGTACTTC
16,TRBJ1-5,TRBD1,TRBV7-2,-,CASSLAPGGSNQPQHF,TGTGCCAGCAGCTTAGCTCCAGGGGGAAGCAATCAGCCCCAGCATTTT
15,TRBJ2-3,TRBD1,TRBV28,few,CASSTLTGGSDTQYF,TGTGCCAGCAGTACCCTGACAGGGGGATCGGATACGCAGTATTTT
14,TRBJ1-1,TRBD1,TRBV9,-,CASSVGTGNTEAFF,TGTGCCAGCAGCGTCGGGACAGGGAACACTGAAGCTTTCTTT
14,TRBJ2-2,TRBD1,TRBV7-9,-,CASSFSDRTGELFF,TGTGCCAGCAGCTTTTCGGACAGGACCGGGGAGCTGTTTTTT
11,TRBJ2-5,-,TRBV11-2,-,CASSPQETQYF,TGTGCCAGCAGCCCACAAGAGACCCAGTACTTC
15,TRBJ2-4,TRBD1,TRBV6-6,-,CASRPGQGGENIQYF,TGTGCCAGCAGACCCGGACAGGGAGGTGAAAACATTCAGTACTTC
14,TRBJ1-1,TRBD1,TRBV18,-,CASSPTGTNTEAFF,TGTGCCAGCTCACCGACAGGGACGAACACTGAAGCTTTCTTT
17,TRBJ2-2,-,TRBV12-5,-,CASAIRPGGRGTGELFF,TGTGCTAGTGCCATCCGGCCCGGGGGACGGGGCACCGGGGAGCTGTTTTTT
13,TRBJ1-3,TRBD1,TRBV28,few,CASRDRAPYTIYF,TGTGCCAGCCGGGACAGGGCCCCCTACACCATATATTTT
12,TRBJ2-2,-,TRBV28,-,CASSSNTGELFF,TGTGCCAGCAGCAGTAACACCGGGGAGCTGTTTTTT
11,TRBJ1-2,-,TRBV2,-,CATPNNYGYTF,TGTGCCACCCCTAACAACTATGGCTACACCTTC
15,TRBJ2-1,-,TRBV19,-,CASTIDRSSYNEQFF,TGTGCCAGTACTATTGACAGGAGCTCCTACAATGAGCAGTTCTTC
16,TRBJ1-1,-,TRBV5-1,-,CASSSEGVGLNTEAFF,TGCGCCAGCAGCTCCGAGGGGGTCGGCCTGAACACTGAAGCTTTCTTT
14,TRBJ1-2,-,TRBV6-5,-,CASSYSAGNYGYTF,TGTGCCAGCAGTTACTCGGCAGGGAACTATGGCTACACCTTC
15,TRBJ2-1,-,TRBV18,-,CASSPAGSRYNEQFF,TGTGCCAGCTCACCGGCCGGGAGTCGTTACAATGAGCAGTTCTTC
16,TRBJ2-1,TRBD2,TRBV6-5,-,CASSYSKFSGGPEQFF,TGTGCCAGCAGTTACTCGAAGTTTAGCGGGGGACCCGAGCAGTTCTTC
14,TRBJ2-1,TRBD2,TRBV29-1,-,CSAPLAGGPSEQFF,TGCAGCGCCCCACTAGCGGGAGGGCCTAGTGAGCAGTTCTTC
13,TRBJ2-4,TRBD2,TRBV28,-,CASSSTTSGGGYF,TGTGCCAGCAGTTCCACCACTAGCGGGGGGGGGTACTTC